This entry features one T cell receptor (beta chain) sequence. The antigen is undetermined. This sample is part of a study of response to subunit inactivated influenza vaccine. MiXCR, run by TCRdb on the RT-PCR reads, gives a single entry per CDR3 protein. The table records about 520,000 distinct CDR3 sequences, around 7.7% of them present only once. Overall study results and limits: It was the authors' suggestion that each seasonal influenza vaccination recruits few new T cells.

The CDR3 runs 18 residues. Germline-derived CDR1 and CDR2 are LGHNA and YNFKEQ. Trimming cost V 1 base and J 0 bases; bases outside gene matches: 4. The sequence came from a man aged 50 to 69 who received an inactivated influenza vaccine. This chain joins TRBV4-2 and TRBJ2-3; TRBD2 agrees at 13 bases. The source material was PBMCs from blood, sampled roughly 24 months after vaccination. CDR3 loop: CASSQGTSGGLSTDTQYF. CDR3 in DNA: TGTGCCAGCAGCCAAGGGACTAGCGGGGGCCTAAGCACAGATACGCAGTATTTT.